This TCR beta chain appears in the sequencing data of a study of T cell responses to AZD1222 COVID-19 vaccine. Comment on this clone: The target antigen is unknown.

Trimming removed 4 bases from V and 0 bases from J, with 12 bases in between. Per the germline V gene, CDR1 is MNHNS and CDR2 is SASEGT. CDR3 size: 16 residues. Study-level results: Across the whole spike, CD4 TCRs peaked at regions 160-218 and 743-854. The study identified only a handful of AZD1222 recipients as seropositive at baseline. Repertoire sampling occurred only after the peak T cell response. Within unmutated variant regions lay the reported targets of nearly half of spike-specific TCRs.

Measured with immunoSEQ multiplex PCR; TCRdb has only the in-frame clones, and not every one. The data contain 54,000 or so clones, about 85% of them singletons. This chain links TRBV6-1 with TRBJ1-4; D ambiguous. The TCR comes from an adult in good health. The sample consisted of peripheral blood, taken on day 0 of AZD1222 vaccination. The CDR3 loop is CASSAPGQPTNEKLFF. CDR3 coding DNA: TGTGCCAGCAGTGCTCCCGGGCAGCCAACTAATGAAAAACTGTTTTTT.